This TCR beta chain was sequenced in a study of shared clonotypes between healthy human individuals. Study-level results: Sharing across four donors was highest in naive CD4 (approximately 5%) and lowest in memory CD8 (0.4%).

TCRdb's copy holds only in-frame clones and misses some; the assay was immunoSEQ multiplex PCR. Of around 750,000 clones detected, approximately 74% appear once; the ten largest clones hold less than 2%. This clone was seen many times. Its target is unknown. Germline V gene data show CDR1 as SGHNT and CDR2 as YYREEE (reference sequence). CDR3 size: 14 residues. V was cut by 6 bases and J by 6 bases, with 17 bases left in between. This TCR was recovered from a young woman in good health. Sequencing was carried out using memory CD4+ T cells sorted from blood. Subset specified: CD45RA-negative fraction. This rearrangement joins TRBV5-4 to TRBJ2-3, with D uncertain. As DNA, the CDR3 is TGTGCCAGCACCTCCCCGCACTCCGTGGATACGCAGTATTTT. It codes for CASTSPHSVDTQYF.